Below, one T cell receptor (beta chain) is given with its context. Clones were sequenced by immunoSEQ multiplex PCR, and TCRdb holds only the in-frame ones, with some missing. Here the sample spans around 60,000 clones, roughly 72% being singletons. Patients in Seattle were enrolled during active infection, then followed longitudinally. The data were obtained in a study of blood T cell repertoires in COVID-19. Study-level background: The United States, Italy and Spain were the sources of the acute and convalescent COVID-19 samples. Nucleic acid was either cDNA or gDNA, and it came from T cells, B-cell-depleted T cells, or PBMCs.

The receptor was isolated from a woman in her 70s with COVID-19, enrolled during active disease. Specimen: peripheral blood.

The DNA of the CDR3 is TGTGCCAGCTCACCCGTACCTCCTAGCGGGGTTAGCACAGATACGCAGTATTTT. This sequence encodes CASSPVPPSGVSTDTQYF. V gene TRBV18 combines with J gene TRBJ2-3, with 9 bases lining up with TRBD2. CDR1 KGHSH and CDR2 LQKENI come from the germline V gene. V dropped 3 bases and J dropped 0; count of bases not matched to a gene: 10. This CDR3 is 18 amino acids long.